This T cell receptor (beta chain) was observed in a study of blood T cell repertoires in COVID-19. Two negative PCRs, clearance, or symptom resolution had been documented for recovered Cohort 3 donors. Here immunoSEQ multiplex PCR was the method, and the copy in TCRdb shows in-frame clones only, minus some. This sample yields under 300,000 clones, of which 75% to 95% are seen a single time; less than 2.5% belongs to the top ten. In germline, CDR1 is MNHEY, CDR2 SVGAGI. V was shortened by 5 bases and J by 14 bases, with 19 bases between the two germline ends. The CDR3 covers 14 residues. This clonotype was sampled from a woman aged 18-29 years who had recovered from COVID-19. The rearrangement links TRBV6-5 to TRBJ1-6; D is ambiguous. The sequenced sample was PBMCs or T cells enriched from blood (not recorded which). The CDR3 region is CASSHPGPTRSLHF. DNA for the CDR3: TGTGCCAGCAGTCACCCAGGCCCCACAAGGTCCCTCCACTTT.